A single sample gave rise to the 31 T cell receptor beta chains below, sequenced in a study of cytomegalovirus exposure and HLA in healthy donors. The PCR employed 60 Vbeta primers together with 13 Jbeta primers. Some clones are missing from TCRdb's copy, which holds only in-frame ones; the method was immunoSEQ multiplex PCR. The sample has approximately 170,000 clones, roughly 70% seen once. Sequenced: PBMCs. The receptors stem from a girl under 18 in good health and CMV-seronegative.

This chain connects TRBV2 to TRBJ2-1, with 11 bases that match TRBD2. From germline, CDR1 is SNHLY and CDR2 FYNNEI. The V and J ends lost 7 bases and 5 bases, in that order; junction bases with no gene match: 7. This CDR3 spans 15 amino acids. This CDR3 is CASTHRGLADNEQFF. CDR3 nucleotides: TGTGCCAGCACCCACAGGGGACTAGCGGACAATGAGCAGTTCTTC.

This clone has more than one count but fewer than ten. The chain joins TRBV4-2 to TRBJ2-3; D gene uncertain. This CDR3 comprises 13 residues. Germline V CDR1 and CDR2: LGHNA, YNFKEQ. V dropped 0 bases and J dropped 9 bases, with 10 bases sitting between them. CDR3: CASSQDLRETQYF. The CDR3 bases are TGTGCCAGCAGCCAAGATTTGCGAGAAACGCAGTATTTT.

CDR3 in amino acids: CASSLGSGGASDTQYF. The CDR3 DNA sequence: TGTGCCAGCAGCTTAGGGAGCGGGGGGGCCAGCGATACGCAGTATTTT. The chain carries TRBV7-6 and TRBJ2-3; 10 bases are shared with TRBD2. This CDR3 region has 16 residues. The ends lost 1 base at V and 6 bases at J; junction bases unmatched: 7. Germline V gives CDR1 SGHVS, CDR2 FNYEAQ. Combining the CDR3 with reference TRBV7-6 and TRBJ2-3 gives the whole variable domain GAGVSQSPRYKVTKRGQDVALRCDPISGHVSLYWYRQALGQGPEFLTYFNYEAQQDKSGLPNDRFSAERPEGSISTLTIQRTEQRDSAMYRCASSLGSGGASDTQYFGPGTRLTVL.

This chain joins TRBV4-1 and TRBJ1-1; D is unclear. This CDR3 contains 14 residues. V lost 0 bases to trimming and J lost 4 bases, with 9 bases between them. In germline, CDR1 is MGHRA, CDR2 YSYEKL. CDR3 bases: TGCGCCAGCAGCCAAGATCAGGAGGGCACTGAAGCTTTCTTT. It encodes CASSQDQEGTEAFF.

The gene calls are TRBV10-3 and TRBJ1-5, with D unresolved. The V gene's germline CDR1 is ENHRY and CDR2 SYGVKD. The CDR3 sequence is 12 residues long. Trimming left V 7 bases short and J 6 bases short, with 10 bases between. The CDR3 here is CAIMSMRQPQHF. CDR3 sequence (DNA): TGTGCCATCATGTCGATGCGTCAGCCCCAGCATTTT.

The chain has TRBV5-1 and TRBJ1-2, with 10 positions matching TRBD1. V lost 2 bases and J lost 8; bases outside the gene matches: 6. In germline, CDR1 is SGHRS, CDR2 YFSETQ. This CDR3 is built from 14 residues. The CDR3 DNA follows: TGCGCCAGCAGCTTCTCCGGGACAGGGGACGGCTACACCTTC. Residues: CASSFSGTGDGYTF.

V is TRBV5-4 and J is TRBJ2-7; TRBD1 aligns across 8 bases. CDR3 length: 14 amino acids. The J segment lost 2 bases and the V segment lost 4 bases, leaving 5 bases of the junction unmatched. The germline CDR1 and CDR2 sequences are SGHNT and YYREEE (reference sequence). CDR3 region: CASSEDRGTYEQYF. In DNA, the CDR3 is TGTGCCAGCAGCGAAGACAGGGGTACCTACGAGCAGTACTTC.

The chain employs TRBV27 and TRBJ1-2, with 9 bases lining up with TRBD1. This CDR3 has 16 amino acids. The V and J ends lost 5 bases and 3 bases, in that order; junction bases with no gene match: 10. The germline gives CDR1 MNHEY, CDR2 SMNVEV (reference sequence). CDR3 in DNA: TGTGCCAGCAGTGGCACCCGGACAGGGGTGGACTATGGCTACACCTTC. This sequence encodes CASSGTRTGVDYGYTF.

This clone was counted between two and nine times. This sample also contains other DNA sequences that code for the same CDR3. CDR3 sequence: CASSLQGPNTGELFF. The CDR3 coding sequence is TGTGCCAGCAGCCTGCAGGGCCCGAACACCGGGGAGCTGTTTTTT. The J gene is TRBJ2-2, the V gene TRBV7-3, with D possibly matching TRBD1 (5 bases). CDR1 SGHTA and CDR2 FQGTGA come from the germline V gene. V was cut by 5 bases and J by 0 bases, with 10 bases left in between. The CDR3 is made up of 15 amino acids.

CDR3 region: CASSRTRGGQGGYTF. The DNA for the CDR3 is TGTGCCAGCAGTCGAACTAGGGGGGGGCAGGGCGGCTACACCTTC. The chain couples TRBV2 to TRBJ1-2, with D perhaps TRBD1 (6 bases). Per germline, CDR1 SNHLY and CDR2 FYNNEI. This CDR3 comprises 15 residues. With 5 bases removed from V and 8 bases from J, the gap between germline ends came to 21 bases.

This clone came up a few times. V gene TRBV6-5 combines with J gene TRBJ1-5; D gene ambiguous. Deletions cut 0 bases from V and 1 base from J, with 7 bases between. Germline V gene lookup returns CDR1 MNHEY and CDR2 SVGAGI. The CDR3 is made up of 15 amino acids. The CDR3 protein is CASSYSGESNQPQHF. The CDR3 nucleotides are TGTGCCAGCAGTTACTCCGGGGAGAGCAATCAGCCCCAGCATTTT.

The V and J genes are TRBV12-5 and TRBJ1-1; weak D call: TRBD1 (5 bases). The V and J ends lost 1 base and 3 bases respectively, with 6 bases between them. CDR1 is LGHNT and CDR2 is FRNRAP in the germline V gene. The CDR3 runs 13 residues. The CDR3 DNA reads as TGTGCTAGTGGTTTGGGACAGTACACTGAAGCTTTCTTT. Translating gives CASGLGQYTEAFF.

This clone has more than one count but fewer than ten. This chain connects TRBV6-7 to TRBJ2-5; tentatively, D is TRBD1 (5 bases). The tail of the sequence fits TRBJ2-7 better, so the J call may be wrong. TRBV6-7 qualifies as an ORF whose function is uncertain. The CDR3 sequence is 15 residues long. CDR3 sequence: CASSYGHKVSYEQYF. For the CDR3, the DNA is TGTGCCAGCAGTTACGGACACAAAGTCTCCTACGAGCAGTACTTC.

This chain uses TRBV12-5 with TRBJ1-5; 7 bases are shared with TRBD1. The CDR3 sequence is 13 residues long. Germline CDR1 is LGHNT and CDR2 is FRNRAP. With V trimmed by 5 bases and J by 7 bases, 5 bases remained unmatched. CDR3 DNA sequence: TGTGCTAGTGGTCCCACAGGGGACCAGCCCCAGCATTTT. Translation: CASGPTGDQPQHF.

The chain joins TRBV30 to TRBJ1-1; 8 nucleotides line up with TRBD1. Germline trimming cut 3 bases from V and 5 bases from J; bases unmatched to any gene: 5. There are 13 residues in the CDR3. Germline CDR1 is GTSNPN and CDR2 is SVGIG (reference sequence). The CDR3 loop is CAWSTTGVTEAFF. The CDR3 nucleotides are TGTGCCTGGAGCACGACAGGGGTGACTGAAGCTTTCTTT.

The V and J genes are TRBV19 and TRBJ1-1; D gene ambiguous. The CDR3 consists of 11 residues. The V end lost 2 bases, the J end lost 8 bases, and 6 bases lay between the germline ends. CDR1 is LNHDA and CDR2 is SQIVND in the germline V gene (reference sequence). CDR3 loop: CASSISVEAFF. For the CDR3, the DNA is TGTGCCAGTAGTATATCAGTAGAAGCTTTCTTT.

The J gene is TRBJ2-7, the V gene TRBV2; D is possibly TRBD2 (6 bases). V was trimmed by 7 bases and J by 2 bases, leaving 18 bases between them. CDR3 length: 15 amino acids. Germline V gene data show CDR1 as SNHLY and CDR2 as FYNNEI. CDR3 nucleotide sequence: TGTGCCAGCATGGGGAGGCTTGAGCCAACCTACGAGCAGTACTTC. This encodes CASMGRLEPTYEQYF.

V usage is TRBV6-6 and J usage is TRBJ1-1; maybe TRBD1 (6 bases). The CDR3 extends over 14 amino acids. The ends were cut back, 5 bases at V and 1 base at J, with 11 bases in the middle. Germline assignment: CDR1 MNHNY and CDR2 SVGAGI (reference sequence). The CDR3 sequence: CASSRGTQNTEAFF. DNA of the CDR3: TGTGCCAGCAGTCGAGGGACACAGAACACTGAAGCTTTCTTT.

This clone was observed once. The chain has TRBV6-1 and TRBJ1-1; weak D call: TRBD1 (6 bases). Germline CDR1 reads MNHNS; CDR2 reads SASEGT. The V end was cut by 6 bases, the J end by 7 bases, with 18 bases between. The CDR3 contains 14 residues. This CDR3 is CASSSPDRYLEAFF. CDR3 in DNA: TGTGCCAGCAGCTCACCGGACAGATACCTTGAAGCTTTCTTT.

The V gene is TRBV9, the J gene TRBJ1-2, with D tentatively TRBD1 (5 bases). Between the trimmed V and J ends, which lost 0 bases and 8 bases, there was a span of 14 bases. The CDR3 contains 14 residues. In germline, CDR1 is SGDLS, CDR2 YYNGEE. The DNA for the CDR3 is TGTGCCAGCAGCGTAGTGGGGCAGGGTCGGGGCTACACCTTC. This codes for CASSVVGQGRGYTF.

This clone was observed a few times. The chain is built from TRBV5-1 and TRBJ2-2; tentatively, D is TRBD2 (6 bases). Germline V gene lookup returns CDR1 SGHRS and CDR2 YFSETQ. This CDR3 is 15 amino acids long. Trimming pared 0 bases from V and 7 bases from J, leaving 13 bases between. The CDR3 DNA is TGCGCCAGCAGCTTGGAGGTTGGGGGACTCGGGGAGCTGTTTTTT. Its protein is CASSLEVGGLGELFF.

The J gene is TRBJ1-1, the V gene TRBV30; 8 positions match TRBD1. The CDR3 is made up of 13 amino acids. V lost 6 bases, J lost 5 bases, and 8 bases stayed unmatched. Germline V gives CDR1 GTSNPN, CDR2 SVGIG (reference sequence). DNA for the CDR3: TGTGCCTGCAGCCCCACAGGGGGGACTGAAGCTTTCTTT. Translation: CACSPTGGTEAFF.

This clone appeared once. The chain uses TRBV27 and TRBJ2-5, with 7 nucleotides matching TRBD2. CDR1 MNHEY and CDR2 SMNVEV come from the germline V gene (reference sequence). The CDR3 is 13 residues long. Losses at the gene ends were 6 bases for V and 5 bases for J; bases not matched to a gene: 6. The CDR3 sequence is CASSLAGDETQYF. DNA for the CDR3: TGTGCCAGCAGCCTCGCGGGGGATGAGACCCAGTACTTC.

The chain has TRBV30 and TRBJ1-5; D is unclear. The CDR3 spans 14 residues. The germline gives CDR1 GTSNPN, CDR2 SVGIG (reference sequence). V dropped 5 bases and J dropped 3 bases, with 14 bases sitting between them. The CDR3 coding sequence is TGTGCCTGGGGTTACCGGGAGCCCAATCAGCCCCAGCATTTT. This translates into CAWGYREPNQPQHF.

The rearrangement links TRBV11-2 to TRBJ2-5; a possible D gene is TRBD1 (7 bases). CDR1 is SGHAT, CDR2 FQNNGV, per germline. Trimming took 6 bases from V and 5 from J, leaving 19 bases between them. The CDR3 has 15 residues. The CDR3 sequence: CASRTTRTGGETQYF. DNA of the CDR3: TGTGCCAGCAGGACCACTCGGACAGGAGGGGAGACCCAGTACTTC.

Here the CDR3 reads CASSPTPGSHYEQYF. CDR3 nucleotides: TGTGCCAGCAGCCCGACTCCCGGGAGTCACTACGAGCAGTACTTC. V gene TRBV5-4 combines with J gene TRBJ2-7, with D possibly matching TRBD2 (6 bases). V lost 4 bases and J lost 3, with 17 bases in between. From germline, CDR1 is SGHNT and CDR2 YYREEE (reference sequence). The CDR3 is 15 amino acids.

The chain is built from TRBV19 and TRBJ1-2, with D possibly TRBD1 on 5 matching bases. V gave up 3 bases and J gave up 3 bases, with 17 bases separating them. There are 16 residues in the CDR3. Germline V CDR1 and CDR2: LNHDA, SQIVND (reference sequence). The CDR3 DNA reads TGTGCCAGTAGTATGGCAACAGGCGGAGGGGACTATGGCTACACCTTC. It is translated as CASSMATGGGDYGYTF.

The chain uses TRBV6-1 and TRBJ1-5, with TRBD1 matching over 9 bases. J gave up 2 bases and V 1 base, and 0 bases lay outside the gene matches. The length of the CDR3 is 15 residues. The germline gives CDR1 MNHNS, CDR2 SASEGT. In DNA, the CDR3 is TGTGCCAGCAGTGAAGGGACAGGGGGCAATCAGCCCCAGCATTTT. Protein: CASSEGTGGNQPQHF.

This chain connects TRBV7-9 to TRBJ1-2, with D possibly matching TRBD1 (5 bases). The CDR3 runs to 15 residues. In germline, CDR1 is SEHNR, CDR2 FQNEAQ (reference sequence). Trimming left V 2 bases short and J 4 bases short, with 14 bases between. CDR3 in amino acids: CASSLSRGFFYGYTF. The CDR3 nucleotides read TGTGCCAGCAGCTTAAGCCGGGGGTTTTTCTATGGCTACACCTTC.

The chain recombines TRBV27 with TRBJ1-2; TRBD1 aligns across 7 bases. With 6 bases clipped from V and 6 bases from J, the junction kept 13 bases outside the gene matches. This CDR3 has 15 amino acids. From germline, CDR1 is MNHEY and CDR2 SMNVEV (reference sequence). CDR3 nucleotides: TGTGCCAGCAGCCTCGGCCCGGGACAGATGGATGGCTACACCTTC. Its protein is CASSLGPGQMDGYTF.

The J gene is TRBJ2-5, the V gene TRBV30, with TRBD2 identical over 7 bases. The CDR3 runs to 13 residues. Germline-derived CDR1 and CDR2 are GTSNPN and SVGIG (reference sequence). The trim removed 4 bases at V and 4 bases at J, leaving 6 bases unmatched. Here the CDR3 DNA reads TGTGCCTGGAAACTAACTAGCGTAGAGACCCAGTACTTC. It is translated as CAWKLTSVETQYF. Filled out from reference TRBV30 and TRBJ2-5, the complete variable domain reads SQTIHQWPATLVQPVGSPLSLECTVEGTSNPNLYWYRQAAGRGLQLLFYSVGIGQISSEVPQNLSASRPQDRQFILSSKKLLLSDSGFYLCAWKLTSVETQYFGPGTRLLVL.